These T cell receptor beta chains were read from a single sample in a study of identical twins. Via MiXCR, TCRdb re-called the 5' RACE reads, giving one row per CDR3 protein. The sample holds 400,000 to 500,000 distinct CDR3 sequences, roughly 18% seen once. The specimen was naive T cells sorted from blood. All receptors derive from a man in his forties or fifties in good health. The CDR3 runs from the conserved cysteine through the conserved F or W. Fields, in order: J gene, clone size, V gene, D gene, CDR3 protein, CDR3 DNA. The D gene is left open where the match is weak. The size of a clone is reported for some rows only, either as once, few or many, or as a class for expanded clones.

TRBJ2-5 | few | TRBV7-6 | - | CASSLHSRETQYF | TGTGCCAGCAGCTTACATTCCAGGGAGACCCAGTACTTC
TRBJ1-1 | few | TRBV20-1 | - | CSAVIGVTEAFF | TGCAGTGCCGTGATAGGGGTCACTGAAGCTTTCTTT
TRBJ1-5 | many | TRBV25-1 | - | CASSWGLNQPQHF | TGTGCCAGCAGTTGGGGGCTCAATCAGCCCCAGCATTTT
TRBJ2-7 | - | TRBV20-1 | - | CIATRGDYEQYF | TGCATTGCTACCCGAGGTGACTACGAGCAGTACTTC
TRBJ2-7 | many | TRBV5-1 | - | CASSLGPPYEQYF | TGCGCCAGCAGCTTGGGGCCCCCCTACGAGCAGTACTTC
TRBJ1-4 | - | TRBV5-4 | - | CASSLAVGGSGEKLFF | TGTGCCAGCAGCTTGGCCGTGGGGGGCAGCGGTGAAAAACTGTTTTTT
TRBJ1-1 | few | TRBV6-1 | - | CASRIGIGGTEAFF | TGTGCCAGCAGAATCGGGATCGGGGGTACTGAAGCTTTCTTT
TRBJ2-3 | many | TRBV12-3/TRBV12-4 | TRBD2 | CASSPAGGSTDTQYF | TGTGCCAGCAGTCCGGCGGGGGGAAGCACAGATACGCAGTATTTT
TRBJ2-1 | - | TRBV24-1 | - | CATSARDEQFF | TGTGCCACCAGTGCTCGGGATGAGCAGTTCTTC
TRBJ1-2 | - | TRBV20-1 | - | CSALDMIDYGYTF | TGCAGTGCTTTGGACATGATCGACTATGGCTACACCTTC
TRBJ2-4 | - | TRBV20-1 | - | CSAREVGGNIQYF | TGCAGTGCTAGAGAAGTAGGGGGAAACATTCAGTACTTC
TRBJ2-1 | - | TRBV7-2 | - | CASSLFGNNYNEQFF | TGTGCCAGCAGCTTGTTCGGGAACAACTATAATGAGCAGTTCTTC
TRBJ2-5 | few | TRBV6-5 | TRBD1 | CASSYSGTGKETQYF | TGTGCCAGCAGTTACTCCGGGACAGGGAAAGAGACCCAGTACTTC
TRBJ1-2 | many | TRBV29-1 | - | CSVLGIGYGYTF | TGCAGCGTCTTGGGGATAGGCTATGGCTACACCTTC
TRBJ2-1 | few | TRBV12-3/TRBV12-4 | TRBD2 | CASSLSEGGPNEQFF | TGTGCCAGCAGTTTAAGTGAGGGAGGGCCCAATGAGCAGTTCTTC
TRBJ2-3 | - | TRBV28 | TRBD2 | CASSLTGLAASTDTQYF | TGTGCCAGCAGTCTAACTGGACTAGCGGCTAGCACAGATACGCAGTATTTT
TRBJ2-1 | few | TRBV29-1 | - | CSVEGSGDSYNEQFF | TGCAGCGTTGAAGGTAGCGGAGACTCCTACAATGAGCAGTTCTTC
TRBJ2-7 | many | TRBV20-1 | TRBD2 | CSAHASGSSYAYEQYF | TGCAGTGCTCACGCTAGCGGGAGCTCGTACGCCTACGAGCAGTACTTC
TRBJ2-1 | few | TRBV12-3/TRBV12-4 | TRBD2 | CASSLASGINEQFF | TGTGCCAGCAGTTTGGCTAGCGGGATCAATGAGCAGTTCTTC
TRBJ2-2 | - | TRBV6-2/TRBV6-3 | TRBD2 | CASSYSTGRAGELFF | TGTGCCAGCAGTTACTCAACGGGGAGGGCCGGGGAGCTGTTTTTT
TRBJ2-2 | - | TRBV4-1 | TRBD2 | CASSQGRGALTGELFF | TGCGCCAGCAGCCAAGGGCGGGGGGCACTTACCGGGGAGCTGTTTTTT
TRBJ2-1 | - | TRBV28 | TRBD2 | CASSLSPGTSVYNEQFF | TGTGCCAGCAGTTTAAGCCCCGGGACTAGCGTATACAATGAGCAGTTCTTC